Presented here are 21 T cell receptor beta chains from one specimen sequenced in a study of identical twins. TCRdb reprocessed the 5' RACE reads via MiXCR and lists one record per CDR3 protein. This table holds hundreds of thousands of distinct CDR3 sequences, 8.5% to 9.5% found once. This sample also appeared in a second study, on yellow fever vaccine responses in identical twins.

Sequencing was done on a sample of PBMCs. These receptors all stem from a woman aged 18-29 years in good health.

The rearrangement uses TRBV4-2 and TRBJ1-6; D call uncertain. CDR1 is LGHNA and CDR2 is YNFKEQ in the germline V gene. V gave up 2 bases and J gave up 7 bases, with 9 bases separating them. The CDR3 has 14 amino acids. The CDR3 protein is CASSQPDTNSPLHF. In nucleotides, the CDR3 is TGTGCCAGCAGCCAACCAGACACCAATTCACCCCTCCACTTT.

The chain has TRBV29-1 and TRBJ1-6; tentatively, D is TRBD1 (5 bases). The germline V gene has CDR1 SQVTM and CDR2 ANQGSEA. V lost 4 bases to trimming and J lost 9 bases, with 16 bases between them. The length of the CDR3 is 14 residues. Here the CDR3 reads CSVAFGQGGSPLHF. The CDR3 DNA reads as TGCAGCGTTGCCTTTGGGCAGGGAGGTTCACCCCTCCACTTT.

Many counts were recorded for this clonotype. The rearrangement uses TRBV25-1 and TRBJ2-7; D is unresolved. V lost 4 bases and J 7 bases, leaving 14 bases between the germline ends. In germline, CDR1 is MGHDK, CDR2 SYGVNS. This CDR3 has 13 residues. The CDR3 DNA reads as TGTGCCAGCAGTGCAGGAGCCTTTCGGGAGCAGTACTTC. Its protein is CASSAGAFREQYF.

As DNA, the CDR3 is TGTGCCAGCAGCTACAAAACGATGGAGGGCTACGAGCAGTACTTC. Amino acid sequence: CASSYKTMEGYEQYF. The V call is TRBV7-2, the J call TRBJ2-7; possibly TRBD2 for D (6 bases). Germline values: CDR1 SGHTA, CDR2 FQGNSA. Trimming left V 4 bases short and J 3 bases short, with 16 bases between. This CDR3 region has 15 residues.

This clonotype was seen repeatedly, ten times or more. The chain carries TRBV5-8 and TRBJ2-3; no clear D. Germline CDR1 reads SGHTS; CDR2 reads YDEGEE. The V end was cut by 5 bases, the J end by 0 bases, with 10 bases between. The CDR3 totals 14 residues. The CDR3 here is CASSQQSSTDTQYF. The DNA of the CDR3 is TGTGCCAGCAGTCAGCAGTCAAGCACAGATACGCAGTATTTT. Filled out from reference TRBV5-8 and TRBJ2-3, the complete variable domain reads EAGVTQSPTHLIKTRGQQATLRCSPISGHTSVYWYQQALGLGLQFLLWYDEGEERNRGNFPPRFSGRQFPNYSSELNVNALELEDSALYLCASSQQSSTDTQYFGPGTRLTVL.

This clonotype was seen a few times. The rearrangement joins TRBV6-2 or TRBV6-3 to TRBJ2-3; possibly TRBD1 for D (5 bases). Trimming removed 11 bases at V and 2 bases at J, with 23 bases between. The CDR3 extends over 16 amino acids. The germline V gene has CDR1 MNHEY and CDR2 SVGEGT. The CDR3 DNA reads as TGTGCCTCCAGTGGGGCGAGGCGTGGAGTCACAGATACGCAGTATTTT. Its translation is CASSGARRGVTDTQYF.

Here the CDR3 reads CAISDPGELFF. CDR3 nucleotide sequence: TGTGCCATCAGTGATCCCGGGGAGCTGTTTTTT. This chain uses TRBV10-3 with TRBJ2-2, with D uncertain. Trimming pared 3 bases from V and 6 bases from J, leaving 2 bases between. This CDR3 spans 11 amino acids. In germline, CDR1 is ENHRY, CDR2 SYGVKD.

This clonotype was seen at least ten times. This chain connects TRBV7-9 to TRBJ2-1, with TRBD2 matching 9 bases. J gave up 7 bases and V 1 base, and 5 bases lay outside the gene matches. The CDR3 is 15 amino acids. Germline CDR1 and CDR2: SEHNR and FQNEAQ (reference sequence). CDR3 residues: CASSLGGLAGNEQFF. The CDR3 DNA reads TGTGCCAGCAGCTTAGGTGGGCTAGCGGGAAATGAGCAGTTCTTC.

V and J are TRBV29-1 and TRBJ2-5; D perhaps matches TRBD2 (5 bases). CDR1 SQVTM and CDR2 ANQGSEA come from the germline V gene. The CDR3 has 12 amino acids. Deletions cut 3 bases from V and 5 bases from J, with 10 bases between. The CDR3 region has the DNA TGCAGCGTTGATTCGGGATTGGAGACCCAGTACTTC. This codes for CSVDSGLETQYF.

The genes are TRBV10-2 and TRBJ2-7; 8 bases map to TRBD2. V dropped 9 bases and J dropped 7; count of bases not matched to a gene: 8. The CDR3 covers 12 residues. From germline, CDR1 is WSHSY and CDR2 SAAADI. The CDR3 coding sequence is TGCGCCAGTAGCGCGGGAGGTAAAGAGCAGTACTTC. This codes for CASSAGGKEQYF.

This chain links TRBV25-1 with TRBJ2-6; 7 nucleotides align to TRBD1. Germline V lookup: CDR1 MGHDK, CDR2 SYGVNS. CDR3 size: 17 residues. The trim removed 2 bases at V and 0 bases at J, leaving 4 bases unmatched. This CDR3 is CASSEGTESSGANVLTF. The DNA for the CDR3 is TGTGCCAGCAGTGAAGGGACAGAGAGCTCTGGGGCCAACGTCCTGACTTTC.

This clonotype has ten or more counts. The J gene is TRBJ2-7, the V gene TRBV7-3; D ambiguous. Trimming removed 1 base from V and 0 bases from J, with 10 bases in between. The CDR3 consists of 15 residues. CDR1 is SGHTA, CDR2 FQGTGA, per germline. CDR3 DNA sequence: TGTGCCAGCAGCTTAATCGCCTCAGACTCCTACGAGCAGTACTTC. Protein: CASSLIASDSYEQYF.

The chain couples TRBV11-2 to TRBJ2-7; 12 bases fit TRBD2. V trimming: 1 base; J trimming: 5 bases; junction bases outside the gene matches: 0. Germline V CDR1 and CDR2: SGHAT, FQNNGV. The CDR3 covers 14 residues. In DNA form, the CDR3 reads TGTGCCAGCAGCTTAGGGACTAGCGGGAACGAGCAGTACTTC. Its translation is CASSLGTSGNEQYF.

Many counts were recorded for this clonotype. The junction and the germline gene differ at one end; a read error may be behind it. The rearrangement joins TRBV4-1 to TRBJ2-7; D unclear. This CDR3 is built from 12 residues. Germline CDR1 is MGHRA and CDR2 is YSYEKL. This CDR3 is CASSQEGNEQYF. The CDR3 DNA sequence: TGTGCCAGCAGCCAAGAAGGCAACGAGCAGTACTTC.

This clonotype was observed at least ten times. For the CDR3, the DNA is TGTGCCAGCAGCTTGGTTGGGGCTAGCCAAGAGACCCAGTACTTC. It specifies CASSLVGASQETQYF. This chain uses TRBV5-6 with TRBJ2-5, with D tentatively TRBD1 (5 bases). The CDR3 length is 15 residues. The germline gives CDR1 SGHDT, CDR2 YYEEEE. Trimming took off 0 bases at V and 1 base at J, with 10 bases between the two ends.

In DNA, the CDR3 is TGTGCCAGCAGCTTAGCAGTAGGGAGCGACGAGCAGTACTTC. Amino acid sequence: CASSLAVGSDEQYF. The chain carries TRBV7-2 and TRBJ2-7, with a tentative D call TRBD2 (5 bases). CDR1 SGHTA and CDR2 FQGNSA come from the germline V gene. Trimming took 0 bases from V and 5 from J, leaving 11 bases between them. The CDR3 has 14 amino acids.

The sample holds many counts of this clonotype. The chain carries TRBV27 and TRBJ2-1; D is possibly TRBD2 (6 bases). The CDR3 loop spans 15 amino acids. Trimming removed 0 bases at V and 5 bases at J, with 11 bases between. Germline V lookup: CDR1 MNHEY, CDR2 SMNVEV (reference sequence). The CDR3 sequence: CASSLSKLAHNEQFF. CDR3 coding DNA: TGTGCCAGCAGTTTATCCAAACTAGCCCACAATGAGCAGTTCTTC.

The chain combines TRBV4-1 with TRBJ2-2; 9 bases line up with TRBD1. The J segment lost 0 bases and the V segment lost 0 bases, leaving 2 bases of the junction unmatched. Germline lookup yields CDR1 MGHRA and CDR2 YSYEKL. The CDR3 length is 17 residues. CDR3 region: CASSQDTGGPNTGELFF. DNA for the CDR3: TGCGCCAGCAGCCAAGACACAGGGGGCCCGAACACCGGGGAGCTGTTTTTT.

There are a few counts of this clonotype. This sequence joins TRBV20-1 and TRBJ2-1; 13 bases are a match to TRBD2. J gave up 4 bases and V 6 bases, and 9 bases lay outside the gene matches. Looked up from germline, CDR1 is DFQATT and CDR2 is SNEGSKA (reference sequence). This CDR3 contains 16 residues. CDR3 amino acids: CSARPLTSGGYNEQFF. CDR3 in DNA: TGCAGTGCCCGCCCGCTGACTAGCGGGGGGTACAATGAGCAGTTCTTC.

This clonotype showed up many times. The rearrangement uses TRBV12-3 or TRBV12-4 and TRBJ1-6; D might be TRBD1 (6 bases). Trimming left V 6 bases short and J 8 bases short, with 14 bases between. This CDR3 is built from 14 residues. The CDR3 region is CASSPDRRDSPLHF. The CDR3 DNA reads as TGTGCCAGCAGCCCCGACAGGCGTGATTCACCCCTCCACTTT.

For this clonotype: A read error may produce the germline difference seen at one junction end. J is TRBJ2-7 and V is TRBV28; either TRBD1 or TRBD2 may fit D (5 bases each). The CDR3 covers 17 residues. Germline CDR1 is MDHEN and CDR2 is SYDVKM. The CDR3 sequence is CAGSPRGRTGLAHEQYF. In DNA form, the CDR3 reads TGTGCCGGCAGCCCTCGTGGAAGGACGGGGCTAGCTCACGAGCAGTACTTC.